The 9 T cell receptor beta chains below come from one sample, sequenced in a study of cytomegalovirus exposure and HLA in healthy donors. The PCR employed 60 Vbeta primers together with 13 Jbeta primers. The repertoire was sequenced with immunoSEQ multiplex PCR; TCRdb's copy has only in-frame clones and lacks some. The sample holds roughly 140,000 clones; over 75% are singletons and the top ten take around 6.1%. The material sequenced was PBMCs. The receptor set was obtained from a man aged 30 to 39 in good health and CMV-seropositive.

The gene calls are TRBV7-9 and TRBJ2-5, with a tentative D call TRBD1 (6 bases). V lost 8 bases and J 0 bases, leaving 10 bases between the germline ends. Germline values: CDR1 SEHNR, CDR2 FQNEAQ (reference sequence). CDR3 length: 13 amino acids. The CDR3 loop reads CASQEGDQETQYF. The CDR3 nucleotides read TGTGCCAGCCAAGAGGGGGACCAAGAGACCCAGTACTTC.

The J gene is TRBJ2-2, the V gene TRBV15; TRBD1 aligns across 8 bases. Germline V gene lookup returns CDR1 LNHNV and CDR2 YYDKDF (reference sequence). Losses at the gene ends were 0 bases for V and 6 bases for J; bases not matched to a gene: 3. This CDR3 contains 15 residues. CDR3 in DNA: TGTGCCACCAGCAGAGACGGGACAGGTCCCGGGGAGCTGTTTTTT. Its translation: CATSRDGTGPGELFF. The full variable domain, its missing parts supplied by reference TRBV15 and TRBJ2-2, is DAMVIQNPRYQVTQFGKPVTLSCSQTLNHNVMYWYQQKSSQAPKLLFHYYDKDFNNEADTPDNFQSRRPNTSFCFLDIRSPGLGDTAMYLCATSRDGTGPGELFFGEGSRLTVL.

The DNA of the CDR3 is TGTGCCAGCAGTTCGGGACTAGCCGGCTCTGGGGCCAACGTCCTGACTTTC. Translation gives CASSSGLAGSGANVLTF. The chain carries TRBV28 and TRBJ2-6; 9 nucleotides line up with TRBD2. The trim removed 4 bases at V and 0 bases at J, leaving 4 bases unmatched. This CDR3 has 17 amino acids. Per germline, CDR1 MDHEN and CDR2 SYDVKM.

CDR3 protein: CASSYSQGYGYGYTF. For the CDR3, the DNA is TGTGCCAGCAGTTACTCCCAGGGATACGGCTATGGCTACACCTTC. The V call is TRBV6-5, the J call TRBJ1-2; the D gene is possibly TRBD1 (5 bases). V was pared by 0 bases and J by 4 bases, with 12 bases between. The germline gives CDR1 MNHEY, CDR2 SVGAGI. The CDR3 runs to 15 residues.

The rearrangement uses TRBV27 and TRBJ1-1; perhaps TRBD1 as D (6 bases). With 3 bases removed from V and 5 bases from J, the gap between germline ends came to 10 bases. Germline V CDR1 and CDR2: MNHEY, SMNVEV (reference sequence). The CDR3 runs 13 residues. Here the CDR3 DNA reads TGTGCCAGCAGTTTGATGGGGGCAACTGAAGCTTTCTTT. It translates to CASSLMGATEAFF.

The chain carries TRBV19 and TRBJ2-7; TRBD1 matches 7 bases. The length of the CDR3 is 14 residues. CDR1 LNHDA and CDR2 SQIVND come from the germline V gene (reference sequence). With 4 bases clipped from V and 2 bases from J, the junction kept 5 bases outside the gene matches. The CDR3: CASSKTGLTYEQYF. CDR3 DNA: TGTGCCAGTAGTAAGACAGGGCTAACCTACGAGCAGTACTTC.

The genes are TRBV7-2 and TRBJ2-5; D is undetermined. The V gene's germline CDR1 is SGHTA and CDR2 FQGNSA. The CDR3 sequence is 14 residues long. The V and J ends lost 2 bases and 4 bases respectively, with 11 bases between them. The CDR3, as DNA: TGTGCCAGCAGCTTATACCCCACGGGAGAGACCCAGTACTTC. It encodes CASSLYPTGETQYF.

A remark on this clone: The junction and the germline gene differ at one end; a read error may be behind it. The chain has TRBV7-9 and TRBJ2-7, with 9 bases lining up with TRBD1. CDR3 length: 16 residues. CDR1 and CDR2 (germline): SEHNR, FQNEAQ (reference sequence). CDR3: CSSSLVPGQGSYEQYF. The CDR3 DNA is TGTTCCAGCAGCTTAGTCCCGGGACAGGGTTCCTACGAGCAGTACTTC.

This clone has a handful of counts. This chain uses TRBV7-2 with TRBJ1-5; D uncertain. Germline lookup yields CDR1 SGHTA and CDR2 FQGNSA. V gave up 1 base and J gave up 4 bases, with 14 bases separating them. The CDR3 has 16 amino acids. The CDR3 region is CASSLGAARPNQPQHF. The CDR3 DNA sequence: TGTGCCAGCAGCTTAGGGGCAGCCCGGCCGAATCAGCCCCAGCATTTT.